This TCR beta chain appears in the sequencing data of a study of blood T cell repertoires in COVID-19. Study summary: Sample material is recorded as cDNA or gDNA derived from T cells, B-cell-depleted T cells, or PBMCs.

V dropped 4 bases and J dropped 6 bases, with 15 bases sitting between them. CDR1 and CDR2 (germline): MNHNY, SVGAGI (reference sequence). The CDR3 is made up of 14 amino acids. As processed by the authors: Using reference gene primer amplification, nucleated cell counts were estimated. Measured with immunoSEQ multiplex PCR; TCRdb has only the in-frame clones, and not every one. That table gives V, J and clone size, and the DNA gave D and trimming. Of some 250,000 clones listed, roughly 86% were seen once; the top ten hold about 7.6%. The receptor's source is a woman in her seventies with active or convalescent COVID-19. This sequence joins TRBV6-6 and TRBJ1-2, with a weak D call TRBD1 (6 bases). Sequencing was performed on peripheral blood. The CDR3 DNA follows: TGTGCCAGCAGTTCCTTCGACAGGCTTAATGGCTACACCTTC. It specifies CASSSFDRLNGYTF.